This T cell receptor beta chain was recorded in a study of regulatory T cells in long-lasting Graves disease (dated by TCRdb to the early 2020s). For the wider study: Newly diagnosed Graves' disease patients had taken antithyroid drugs for less than 3 months. Peripheral blood TCR sequencing and RNA sequencing compared persistent Graves' disease patients with newly diagnosed Graves' disease patients. The study was conducted in China and was registered as a clinical trial. A total of about 35 samples underwent TCR sequencing, from about 13 patients with persistent Graves' disease and roughly 20 patients with newly diagnosed Graves' disease.

Explained via the paper, the time point label denotes: newly diagnosed GD, antithyroid drugs for less than 3 months. For both TCR sequencing and RNA sequencing, RNA was extracted from PBMCs using TRIzol. Graves' disease was diagnosed according to American Thyroid Association guidelines. Patients for the study were recruited at an endocrinology department in Xi'an, China. From each patient, approximately 9 milliliters of peripheral blood was collected into an EDTA anticoagulant tube. Ficoll Paque Plus density gradient separation was used to isolate PBMCs, and no further T cell sorting was performed. An Agilent 2100 Bioanalyzer and agarose gel were used to check RNA quality, while a NanoDrop 2000 measured RNA concentration. Library generation was performed with multiplex PCR. These reads were obtained on an Illumina HiSeq 4000. CDR3 regions were amplified by Arm-PCR with iRepertoire HTBI primers to construct TCR beta libraries. Gel purification was performed on PCR products prior to sequencing. In the source study's methods: Gene usage analysis of CDR3 amino acid clonotypes relied on the roughly 64 TRBV and 15 or so TRBJ segments identified across samples. Filtered high-quality paired reads were merged into contigs using COPE and FqMerger. BLAST was used to align contigs to the IMGT TRBV, TRBD and TRBJ reference genes, and CDR3 was defined following IMGT. Clonotypes above 0.1% frequency were classified as highly expanded clones. Shannon entropy was used to measure repertoire diversity, and the Gini coefficient was used to measure V-J evenness. A clonotype was considered public if more than one individual shared it. TCRdb applied fastp at Q25 and MiXCR to the public reads, then kept only in-frame beta chains. Entries that share a CDR3 protein sequence are merged under the most common genes and DNA. Clone size and V and J calls follow TCRdb, not the original study. The sample table holds 300,000 to 400,000 distinct CDR3 sequences, of which 16% were seen once. 30% of the sample comes from the top ten.

In its sample, this clonotype was seen many times. Its antigen is not yet known. Base qualities are not at hand, and no much larger clone is one base apart. Broader findings and caveats from the paper: As a limitation, the authors acknowledged that the small sample size may reduce accuracy. Sequencing and analysis were restricted to the TCR beta chain. Because the primary lesion, thyroid tissue, could not be accessed, the study looked at peripheral blood alone. A larger number of public clonotypes was shared among persistent patients (approximately 3,000) than among newly diagnosed patients (roughly 930). Persistent Graves' disease patients showed lower TCR Shannon entropy and fewer highly expanded clones than newly diagnosed patients, suggesting clonal expansion.

These same data were also listed under a study on T cells in Graves' hyperthyroidism and ophthalmopathy. As the second paper documents: A patient counted as having stable Graves' hyperthyroidism if no progression to ophthalmopathy occurred over 18 months of follow-up. Hyperthyroidism patients were newly diagnosed, with disease duration under 2 months, and aged 18 to 65 years. The study excluded patients with uncontrolled infections, other autoimmune diseases, pregnancy or lactation. Diagnoses were based on clinical symptoms, serum thyroxine and TRAb, thyroid ultrasound and orbital computed tomography. The first round of RT-PCR for the TCR CDR3 was performed with the HTBI primer set and the Qiagen OneStep RT-PCR kit. Most expanded thyroid clonotypes (frequency above 0.001) were also found in blood, which suggests that blood repertoires may mirror thyroid immune responses. A 13 V-J signature model separated ophthalmopathy from stable hyperthyroidism, with 87.88% sensitivity and about 81% specificity in cross-validation and 80%/75% in testing. In validation, progression to ophthalmopathy was predicted by the model with 70% to 71% sensitivity and approximately 78% specificity, a median of around 6.5 months before onset. To identify distinguishing TCR V-J signatures, a discovery cohort of roughly 100 patients was used, comprising 43 with Graves' ophthalmopathy and around 60 with stable Graves' hyperthyroidism. Whether ophthalmopathy could be predicted prospectively was tested in an independent validation cohort made up of 18 hyperthyroidism patients plus 17 patients who later progressed to ophthalmopathy. The approximately 95 discovery patients were divided at random into training and test sets in a 7:3 ratio. In addition, the study compared T-cell repertoires in thyroid tissue and in blood from roughly 6 Graves' hyperthyroidism patients. Following sampling, methimazole starting at 30 mg daily was given to hyperthyroidism patients, and high-dose intravenous methylprednisolone was given to ophthalmopathy patients. Libraries were constructed in a second round of multiplex PCR, after which size selection and purification were carried out. Libraries were sequenced paired-end with 100 bp reads on an Illumina HiSeq2000. SOAPnuke was used to process the raw data, with reads discarded if the reads contained adapters or uncalled bases, had a mean Phred below 15, or lacked an exact constant-primer or identifier match. COPE v1.2.5 was used to merge the high-quality paired reads, and each unique nucleotide sequence was defined as a clonotype. MiTCR v1.1 was used to align clonotypes to the IMGT TRBV, TRBD and TRBJ reference segments. Analysis was restricted to V-J combinations with a frequency above 0.0001, which covered 99.2% of repertoires. The TCS score was defined as the ratio of F50 (clonal expansion) to E x V (chaos), calculated using BLOSUM62-based TCRdist between CDR3 peptides within each V-J. Welch's t-statistics and random forest reduced around 510 V-J features to 10 to 15, which were used in a naive Bayes classifier (R e1071). Sample size was not statistically predetermined, and blinding of investigators to group allocation was not performed. The paper reports TCR Vbeta CDR3 sequencing of some 140 peripheral blood samples: some 44 ophthalmopathy, about 75 hyperthyroidism and around 17 progressor patients.

The source of this sequence is a man between 40 and 49 years old with Graves disease. Donor details come from another sample of the same person, matched by shared clones. Sequences were derived from peripheral blood mononuclear cells (PBMCs), sampled at new diagnosis, from a patient treated with antithyroid drugs.

The DNA reads as follows: TGTGCCAGCAGCTTAAGGGGTGTAGACACTGAAGCTTTCTTT. It is translated as CASSLRGVDTEAFF. Recombination connected TRBV7-3 to TRBJ1-1; the D gene lacks a confident call. From its cysteine to its phenylalanine, the CDR3 spans 14 amino acids. The only DNA kept is the CDR3, 42 bases in frame from the first base. The V and J ends are trimmed by 1 base and 3 bases, leaving 9 bases between them. CDR1 is given as SGHTA and CDR2 as FQGTGA, both from the germline V gene.